Sequencing of this T cell receptor beta chain was carried out in a study of T cells in Graves' hyperthyroidism and ophthalmopathy. Overall study context: Peripheral blood was obtained at initial diagnosis, preceding any treatment.

Amplification targeted TCR beta CDR3 regions from RNA transcripts. HTBI primers drove first-round RT-PCR of the TCR CDR3. TCRdb re-called the multiplex PCR reads with MiXCR, one entry per CDR3 protein. The sample has a few hundred thousand distinct CDR3 sequences, about 13% seen once; the top ten hold 34%. This sequence originates from a woman aged 40-49 years with Graves' ophthalmopathy. The material sequenced was blood.

CDR3 amino acids: CASSSQPGQRNEAFF. In DNA form, the CDR3 reads TGCGCCAGCAGCTCGCAACCGGGACAGAGAAATGAAGCTTTCTTT. The chain couples TRBV5-1 to TRBJ1-1; TRBD1 matches 7 bases. CDR3 size: 15 residues. Germline CDR1 is SGHRS and CDR2 is YFSETQ. The J segment lost 7 bases and the V segment lost 3 bases, leaving 12 bases of the junction unmatched.